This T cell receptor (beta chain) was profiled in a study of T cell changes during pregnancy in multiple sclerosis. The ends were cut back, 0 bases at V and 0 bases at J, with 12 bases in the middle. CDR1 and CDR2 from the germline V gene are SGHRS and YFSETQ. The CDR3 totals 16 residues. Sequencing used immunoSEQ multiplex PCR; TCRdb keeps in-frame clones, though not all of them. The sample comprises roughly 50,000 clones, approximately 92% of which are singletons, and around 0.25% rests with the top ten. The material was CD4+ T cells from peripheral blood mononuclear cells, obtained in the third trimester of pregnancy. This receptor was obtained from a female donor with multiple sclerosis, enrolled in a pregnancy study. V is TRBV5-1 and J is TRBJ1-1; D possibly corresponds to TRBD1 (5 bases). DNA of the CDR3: TGCGCCAGCAGCTTGGGTGGGGGGGTAATGAACACTGAAGCTTTCTTT. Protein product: CASSLGGGVMNTEAFF.